The clone carrying this T cell receptor beta chain was seen a handful of times. Its cognate antigen is unknown. These data are taken from a study of Tregs in tolerant kidney transplant recipients. V was trimmed by 8 bases and J by 7 bases, leaving 20 bases between them. The CDR3 runs 14 residues. The germline V gene has CDR1 SNHLY and CDR2 FYNNEI. Profiling relied on immunoSEQ multiplex PCR, and the TCRdb table lists in-frame clones only, not all of them. Here the sample spans 85,000 to 90,000 clones, around nine tenths being singletons. Study-wide results and caveats: Expanding Tregs on activated donor B cells appeared to best identify donor-specific TCRbeta clones.

The sequencing input was CD8+ T cells from blood. The source is a human donor in good health. The chain carries TRBV2 and TRBJ1-2; D may be TRBD1 (6 bases). CDR3 coding DNA: TGTGCCAGCCTCACCCCCGGGGGGGCGGGTGGCTACACCTTC. Amino acids: CASLTPGGAGGYTF.